These 6 T cell receptor beta chains came from one sample sequenced in a study of blood T cell repertoires in COVID-19. Clones were sequenced by immunoSEQ multiplex PCR, and TCRdb holds only the in-frame ones, with some missing. This sample yields 200,000 to 250,000 clones, of which 84% are seen a single time; approximately 8% belongs to the top ten. Specimen: peripheral blood. These receptors were obtained from a woman between 50 and 59 years old with active or convalescent COVID-19.

CDR3 amino acids: CASSADRRAFF. CDR3 nucleotides: TGCGCCAGCAGCGCGGACAGGCGAGCTTTCTTT. The chain is built from TRBV5-1 and TRBJ1-1; 7 nucleotides align to TRBD1. This CDR3 has 11 residues. Germline V gene data show CDR1 as SGHRS and CDR2 as YFSETQ. The trim removed 4 bases at V and 10 bases at J, leaving 4 bases unmatched.

The rearrangement joins TRBV5-4 to TRBJ2-7, with 7 bases fitting TRBD2. Germline CDR1 is SGHNT and CDR2 is YYREEE (reference sequence). V lost 2 bases and J lost 7; bases outside the gene matches: 15. This CDR3 spans 16 amino acids. The CDR3 spells CASSLVCRGDSEEQYV. In DNA, the CDR3 is TGTGCCAGCAGCTTAGTTTGCCGGGGGGACTCGGAAGAGCAGTACGTC.

The rearrangement links TRBV27 to TRBJ1-2; D may be TRBD1 (6 bases). The CDR3 sequence is 14 residues long. The V gene lost 4 bases and the J gene lost 4 bases, with 13 bases spanning the gap. Germline values: CDR1 MNHEY, CDR2 SMNVEV (reference sequence). CDR3: CASSSYRVFYGYTF. The CDR3, as DNA: TGTGCCAGCAGTTCCTACAGGGTTTTCTATGGCTACACCTTC.

The chain couples TRBV2 to TRBJ1-5; 8 bases are shared with TRBD1. CDR1 is SNHLY, CDR2 FYNNEI, per germline. J was trimmed by 6 bases and V by 4 bases; bases with no gene match: 5. This CDR3 is built from 14 residues. The CDR3 sequence: CASSGQGAGQPQHF. The CDR3 nucleotides read TGTGCCAGCAGTGGGCAGGGGGCGGGTCAGCCCCAGCATTTT.

This chain uses TRBV28 with TRBJ1-1; 9 positions match TRBD1. Germline assignment: CDR1 MDHEN and CDR2 SYDVKM. The CDR3 runs to 15 residues. The junction had 7 bases not matched to a gene; V was cut back by 4 bases and J by 4 bases. Here the CDR3 reads CASSSPRTGVTEAFF. The CDR3 region has the DNA TGTGCCAGCAGTTCCCCCCGGACAGGGGTCACTGAAGCTTTCTTT.

The rearrangement links TRBV7-9 to TRBJ2-7, with D unclear. There are 13 residues in the CDR3. Deletions cut 5 bases from V and 0 bases from J, with 8 bases between. Germline V gene sequence: CDR1 SEHNR, CDR2 FQNEAQ (reference sequence). The CDR3 DNA follows: TGTGCCAGCAGCGCCGAGGCCTCCTACGAGCAGTACTTC. Translating gives CASSAEASYEQYF.